The 18 T cell receptor beta chains below come from one sample, sequenced in a study of liver allograft versus peripheral blood T cells. Study at large: Repertoires of T cell receptors in transplanted livers were compared with recipients' peripheral blood repertoires.

TCRdb re-called the reads with MiXCR, one entry per CDR3 protein. The profile covers approximately 13,000 distinct CDR3 sequences, with about 26% appearing a single time and less than 2.5% taken by the ten largest. The receptors stem from a human patient who had a liver transplant. Some T cells may have come from the graft donor.

The chain has TRBV14 and TRBJ2-7; TRBD1 is a possible D gene (6 bases). CDR1 SGHDN and CDR2 FVKESK come from the germline V gene. The length of the CDR3 is 11 residues. The germline V and J ends were trimmed by 10 bases and 8 bases, with 15 bases remaining between them. The DNA for the CDR3 is TGTGCCACTGGTACACAGGGTAAGCAGTACTTC. Amino acids: CATGTQGKQYF.

This clonotype is a singleton in its sample. The J gene is TRBJ2-6, the V gene TRBV19; a weak D match, TRBD2 (5 bases). The length of the CDR3 is 13 residues. Germline loops: CDR1 LNHDA, CDR2 SQIVND (reference sequence). With 10 bases removed from V and 2 bases from J, the gap between germline ends came to 9 bases. CDR3 amino acids: CATEGTGANVLTF. In DNA form, the CDR3 reads TGTGCCACCGAGGGAACTGGGGCCAACGTCCTGACTTTC.

This clonotype is judged medium-sized. This chain connects TRBV7-9 to TRBJ2-5; possibly TRBD2 for D (5 bases). CDR1 and CDR2 (germline): SEHNR, FQNEAQ (reference sequence). The CDR3 totals 14 residues. Trimming removed 8 bases at V and 2 bases at J, with 15 bases between. The chain's CDR3 is CASSLISAQETQYF. CDR3 DNA sequence: TGTGCCAGCTCTTTGATTAGCGCGCAAGAGACCCAGTACTTC.

This clonotype was observed a handful of times. V and J are TRBV9 and TRBJ1-2; the D is unclear. Trimming stripped 3 bases from V and 4 bases from J, with 19 bases between. The length of the CDR3 is 16 residues. The germline V gene encodes CDR1 SGDLS and CDR2 YYNGEE. CDR3 DNA sequence: TGTGCCAGCAGCGGAGACCCGGGCCCGAGGAGCTATGGCTACACCTTC. Translating gives CASSGDPGPRSYGYTF.

This clonotype is deemed medium-sized (0.01 to 0.1%). The chain joins TRBV6-1 to TRBJ1-1; D is undetermined. CDR3 length: 13 residues. Looked up from germline, CDR1 is MNHNS and CDR2 is SASEGT. Trimming removed 3 bases at V and 6 bases at J, with 11 bases between. The CDR3 loop is CASSENPNSEAFF. The CDR3 bases are TGTGCCAGCAGTGAGAACCCAAATTCTGAAGCTTTCTTT.

This chain connects TRBV6-1 to TRBJ2-7, with 11 bases matching TRBD2. V lost 8 bases to trimming and J lost 0 bases; unmatched junction nucleotides: 0. Germline CDR1 reads MNHNS; CDR2 reads SASEGT. This CDR3 comprises 13 residues. CDR3 residues: CASGTSGSYEQYF. CDR3 nucleotides: TGTGCCAGCGGGACTAGCGGCTCCTACGAGCAGTACTTC.

The chain joins TRBV27 to TRBJ2-7; D remains unclear. This CDR3 is built from 13 residues. Trimming shortened V by 3 bases and J by 4 bases, and 10 bases separated the two germline ends. CDR1 MNHEY and CDR2 SMNVEV come from the germline V gene (reference sequence). CDR3 DNA: TGTGCCAGCAGTTTCCGGAACTGGTACGAGCAGTACTTC. Translated, it gives CASSFRNWYEQYF.

The chain carries TRBV20-1 and TRBJ1-1, with D perhaps TRBD1 (6 bases). Trimming took off 0 bases at V and 5 bases at J, with 10 bases between the two ends. The CDR3 contains 13 residues. The V gene's germline CDR1 is DFQATT and CDR2 SNEGSKA (reference sequence). CDR3 in DNA: TGCAGTGCTAGAGAAGGGGGAGCGACTGAAGCTTTCTTT. This sequence encodes CSAREGGATEAFF.

In its sample, this clonotype was seen many times. The chain uses TRBV6-1 and TRBJ2-7; D could derive from TRBD1 or TRBD2 (5 bases each). V shed 1 base and J shed 2 bases, with 9 bases lying between them. The CDR3 contains 14 residues. Germline assignment: CDR1 MNHNS and CDR2 SASEGT. The CDR3 coding sequence is TGTGCCAGCAGTGAAGGTTGGGGGACCTACGAGCAGTACTTC. Its translation: CASSEGWGTYEQYF.

In its sample, this clonotype was seen a few times. The rearrangement links TRBV19 to TRBJ2-3; a weak D match, TRBD2 (5 bases). Trimming left V 0 bases short and J 1 base short, with 5 bases between. The length of the CDR3 is 14 residues. The germline V gene encodes CDR1 LNHDA and CDR2 SQIVND (reference sequence). The CDR3 nucleotides are TGTGCCAGTAGTATAGAGCGGGGCACAGATACGCAGTATTTT. This gives the protein CASSIERGTDTQYF. The whole variable domain, filled in from reference TRBV19 and TRBJ2-3, reads DGGITQSPKYLFRKEGQNVTLSCEQNLNHDAMYWYRQDPGQGLRLIYYSQIVNDFQKGDIAEGYSVSREKKESFPLTVTSAQKNPTAFYLCASSIERGTDTQYFGPGTRLTVL.

This chain connects TRBV5-4 to TRBJ2-5; D gene ambiguous. Germline values: CDR1 SGHNT, CDR2 YYREEE (reference sequence). Between the trimmed V and J ends, which lost 4 bases and 1 base, there was a span of 11 bases. This CDR3 is 14 amino acids long. The CDR3 protein is CASSLTDLQETQYF. The CDR3 DNA reads TGTGCCAGCAGCCTGACGGATCTCCAAGAGACCCAGTACTTC.

This clonotype was picked up a small number of times. The gene calls are TRBV6-5 and TRBJ1-4; possible D gene TRBD1, 5 bases. The CDR3 is 16 amino acids. Germline-derived CDR1 and CDR2 are MNHEY and SVGAGI. Trimming took off 2 bases at V and 4 bases at J, with 14 bases between the two ends. The CDR3 spells CASSYVIRGLNEKLFF. The CDR3, as DNA: TGTGCCAGCAGTTACGTGATCCGGGGCCTTAATGAAAAACTGTTTTTT.

V is TRBV24-1 and J is TRBJ2-3, with D maybe TRBD1 (5 bases). The CDR3 runs to 12 residues. The germline gives CDR1 KGHDR, CDR2 SFDVKD. V was clipped by 7 bases and J by 3 bases, with 7 bases between them. The CDR3 DNA reads TGTGCCACCAGCCCAGGGACAGATACGCAGTATTTT. This sequence encodes CATSPGTDTQYF.

Ten or more counts support this clonotype. The chain recombines TRBV6-1 with TRBJ2-1, with D possibly TRBD2 on 7 matching bases. CDR1 and CDR2 from the germline V gene are MNHNS and SASEGT. Trimming took 1 base from V and 3 from J, leaving 16 bases between them. The CDR3 spans 17 residues. CDR3 bases: TGTGCCAGCAGTGAAGAATGGGGGGGGGGCGTCTACAATGAGCAGTTCTTC. Translation gives CASSEEWGGGVYNEQFF.

V gene TRBV20-1 combines with J gene TRBJ2-5; tentatively, D is TRBD1 (5 bases). Trimming pared 0 bases from V and 5 bases from J, leaving 13 bases between. The CDR3 loop spans 14 amino acids. CDR1 and CDR2 from the germline V gene are DFQATT and SNEGSKA (reference sequence). CDR3 residues: CSAREAGIWETQYF. Written as DNA, the CDR3 is TGCAGTGCTAGAGAGGCAGGGATTTGGGAGACCCAGTACTTC.

This clonotype occurred a few times. CDR3: CASSWETSGGEQYF. The CDR3 DNA sequence: TGTGCCAGCAGCTGGGAAACTAGCGGGGGCGAGCAGTACTTC. This chain uses TRBV5-4 with TRBJ2-7; 11 bases map to TRBD2. V trimming: 3 bases; J trimming: 6 bases; junction bases outside the gene matches: 5. Germline CDR1 and CDR2: SGHNT and YYREEE (reference sequence). The length of the CDR3 is 14 residues.

This clonotype rates as medium-sized. This rearrangement joins TRBV5-4 to TRBJ2-1, with a weak D call TRBD1 (6 bases). The CDR3 spans 15 residues. The V gene lost 4 bases and the J gene lost 4 bases, with 15 bases spanning the gap. Germline CDR1 SGHNT, CDR2 YYREEE (reference sequence). CDR3 residues: CASSADSKIYNEQFF. CDR3 nucleotides: TGTGCCAGCAGCGCGGACAGTAAGATTTACAATGAGCAGTTCTTC.

This clonotype was observed a single time. The rearrangement joins TRBV7-2 to TRBJ2-2; 9 bases are shared with TRBD1. The CDR3 sequence is 17 residues long. V was pared by 6 bases and J by 3 bases, with 11 bases of the junction left unmatched. Looked up from germline, CDR1 is SGHTA and CDR2 is FQGNSA. CDR3 nucleotides: TGTGCCAGCAGAAAACTGGACAGGGGATTCGACACCGGGGAGCTGTTTTTT. Encoded protein: CASRKLDRGFDTGELFF.